This T cell receptor beta chain was sequenced during a study of glioma-infiltrating T cells after dendritic cell vaccination. Findings and limits, study-wide: The cohort had few patients with full blood and tumor sets.

The immunoSEQ assay amplified TCRB CDR3 from up to 2 ug DNA. Profiling relied on immunoSEQ multiplex PCR, and the TCRdb table lists in-frame clones only, not all of them. The sample lists around 60,000 clones; about nine tenths were seen once. This CDR3 contains 18 residues. The germline gives CDR1 SGDLS, CDR2 YYNGEE. The V and J ends lost 0 bases and 5 bases, in that order; junction bases with no gene match: 13. Concerning this clone itself: The antigen is not known.

The time point: after dendritic cell vaccination, including at tumor progression/relapse. The sequence was collected from a human donor with glioblastoma. This sample comprised blood, obtained after dendritic cell vaccination. This rearrangement joins TRBV9 to TRBJ2-3; TRBD2 aligns across 9 bases. CDR3 DNA: TGTGCCAGCAGCGTAGGATTGAAGGCGGGGGGGCCACAAGATACGCAGTATTTT. Protein: CASSVGLKAGGPQDTQYF.